Presented here are 15 T cell receptor beta chains from one specimen sequenced in a study of human T cells and chemical hapten exposure. One entry per CDR3 protein results from TCRdb running MiXCR on the RACE reads. The sample gives roughly 380,000 distinct CDR3 sequences, roughly 5.3% of which show up once; 2% to 3% is in the top ten. This sample's time point: pre-sensitization, week 0. As for treatment: therapeutic diphenylcyclopropenone sensitization with weekly scalp DPC. The sequencing here drew on whole blood, taken in connection with sensitization to the hapten diphenylcyclopropenone (DPC). Receptors originate from a woman aged 45-60 years with alopecia areata. Some clones in this sample may be carry-over from other donors' samples.

In this sample, this clonotype turned up a few times. V gene TRBV7-9 combines with J gene TRBJ1-6; perhaps TRBD1 as D (5 bases). The V gene lost 2 bases and the J gene lost 10 bases, with 12 bases spanning the gap. CDR1 and CDR2 from the germline V gene are SEHNR and FQNEAQ (reference sequence). There are 14 residues in the CDR3. DNA for the CDR3: TGTGCCAGCAGCTTACCCGGGGAGGGGTCACCCCTCCACTTT. Its translation is CASSLPGEGSPLHF.

The J gene is TRBJ1-6, the V gene TRBV20-1, with D unclear. This CDR3 has 13 amino acids. Germline V gives CDR1 DFQATT, CDR2 SNEGSKA (reference sequence). V lost 6 bases, J lost 5 bases, and 11 bases lay in between. CDR3 protein: CSARTLHNSPLHF. The CDR3, as DNA: TGCAGTGCCAGGACCCTTCATAATTCACCCCTCCACTTT.

This clonotype occurred a few times. The rearrangement uses TRBV10-3 and TRBJ2-3; weak D call: TRBD1 (6 bases). Germline loops: CDR1 ENHRY, CDR2 SYGVKD. Trimming pared 10 bases from V and 0 bases from J, leaving 20 bases between. The CDR3 spans 16 residues. CDR3 DNA sequence: TGTGCCACCATGTGGGCAGGGGTCACTAGCACAGATACGCAGTATTTT. Its protein is CATMWAGVTSTDTQYF.

This clonotype showed up just a few times. The chain employs TRBV25-1 and TRBJ1-6; no firm D call. The CDR3 loop spans 14 amino acids. V dropped 10 bases and J dropped 7 bases, with 17 bases sitting between them. Germline-derived CDR1 and CDR2 are MGHDK and SYGVNS. CDR3 in amino acids: CAIPRTPDNSPLHF. As DNA, the CDR3 is TGTGCCATCCCCCGCACCCCGGACAATTCACCCCTCCACTTT.

In its sample, this clonotype was seen many times. V and J are TRBV27 and TRBJ2-3, with D unclear. Trimming removed 7 bases at V and 3 bases at J, with 14 bases between. From germline, CDR1 is MNHEY and CDR2 SMNVEV (reference sequence). This CDR3 comprises 14 residues. The CDR3 loop reads CASISPYGTDTQYF. The CDR3 DNA sequence: TGTGCCAGCATTTCCCCCTATGGGACAGATACGCAGTATTTT.

This sequence joins TRBV5-4 and TRBJ2-7, with D possibly TRBD2 on 6 matching bases. CDR1 SGHNT and CDR2 YYREEE come from the germline V gene (reference sequence). CDR3 length: 13 amino acids. Trimming removed 1 base at V and 5 bases at J, with 10 bases between. The CDR3 DNA is TGTGCCAGCAGCTTGAAGGGAGGCAACGAGCAGTACTTC. It translates to CASSLKGGNEQYF.

The V and J genes are TRBV2 and TRBJ1-2; a possible D gene is TRBD1 (5 bases). This CDR3 has 15 amino acids. Germline CDR1 is SNHLY and CDR2 is FYNNEI. With 0 bases removed from V and 2 bases from J, the gap between germline ends came to 10 bases. The CDR3 is CASSEARKGNYGYTF. DNA of the CDR3: TGTGCCAGCAGTGAAGCGCGCAAGGGGAACTATGGCTACACCTTC.

CDR3 amino acids: CASSQGKGLSSGNTIYF. The CDR3 DNA is TGTGCCAGCAGCCAAGGGAAGGGCCTAAGCTCTGGAAACACCATATATTTT. V is TRBV4-2 and J is TRBJ1-3; D gene ambiguous. This CDR3 comprises 17 residues. Trimming shortened V by 1 base and J by 0 bases, and 13 bases separated the two germline ends. CDR1 and CDR2 from the germline V gene are LGHNA and YNFKEQ.

The table lists this clonotype with a few counts. The chain recombines TRBV29-1 with TRBJ2-1; D is uncertain. V shed 2 bases and J shed 6 bases, with 14 bases lying between them. Germline loops: CDR1 SQVTM, CDR2 ANQGSEA. CDR3 length: 14 residues. CDR3 DNA: TGCAGCGTTGAACTCGGCAAAAGTGTCAATGAGCAGTTCTTC. Amino acids: CSVELGKSVNEQFF.

This clonotype was observed a handful of times. The chain joins TRBV4-1 to TRBJ1-2; D is possibly TRBD1 (5 bases). Germline CDR1 is MGHRA and CDR2 is YSYEKL. With 3 bases removed from V and 2 bases from J, the gap between germline ends came to 13 bases. This CDR3 has 15 residues. DNA for the CDR3: TGCGCCAGCAGCCAGGGGCCGGGACTCAACTATGGCTACACCTTC. It yields the protein CASSQGPGLNYGYTF.

The rearrangement links TRBV10-2 to TRBJ2-3; D is unresolved. V lost 0 bases and J 2 bases, leaving 9 bases between the germline ends. This CDR3 region has 15 residues. Germline V CDR1 and CDR2: WSHSY, SAAADI. The CDR3 region is CASSESYRNTDTQYF. CDR3 nucleotides: TGCGCCAGCAGTGAGTCGTACCGGAACACAGATACGCAGTATTTT.

This clonotype has just a few counts. The rearrangement joins TRBV2 to TRBJ1-4; TRBD1 is a possible D gene (5 bases). The CDR3 is made up of 14 amino acids. V shed 3 bases and J shed 8 bases, with 13 bases lying between them. Germline values: CDR1 SNHLY, CDR2 FYNNEI. The CDR3 DNA sequence: TGTGCCAGCAGTGATTCAGGGTTGAGGGAAAAACTGTTTTTT. It translates to CASSDSGLREKLFF.

This clonotype came up a few times. The chain recombines TRBV5-1 with TRBJ1-1, with TRBD1 matching 8 bases. Germline V lookup: CDR1 SGHRS, CDR2 YFSETQ. J lost 5 bases, V lost 3 bases, and 6 bases had no gene match. The CDR3 contains 14 residues. The CDR3 DNA reads TGCGCCAGCAGCTCGACAGGGGCCGGAACTGAAGCTTTCTTT. Translated: CASSSTGAGTEAFF.

This clonotype was detected many times. The chain carries TRBV2 and TRBJ2-7; 9 bases line up with TRBD1. The CDR3 spans 14 residues. V lost 6 bases to trimming and J lost 2 bases; unmatched junction nucleotides: 5. In germline, CDR1 is SNHLY, CDR2 FYNNEI. As DNA, the CDR3 is TGTGCCAGCAGCACCGGGACAGGGCCCTACGAGCAGTACTTC. Amino acid sequence: CASSTGTGPYEQYF.

This clonotype was detected many times. The V gene is TRBV2, the J gene TRBJ2-7, with a weak D call TRBD1 (6 bases). Trimming shortened V by 5 bases and J by 3 bases, and 14 bases separated the two germline ends. Germline V gene data show CDR1 as SNHLY and CDR2 as FYNNEI. The CDR3 consists of 14 residues. CDR3 residues: CASSSQGSVYEQYF. The CDR3 region has the DNA TGTGCCAGCAGTTCACAGGGATCCGTCTACGAGCAGTACTTC.